This T cell receptor (beta chain) emerged from a study of graft-versus-host responses after intestinal transplantation. Study details: Every recipient underwent anti-thymocyte globulin induction, then tacrolimus and steroids for around three years.

Note on this clone: Its cognate antigen is unknown.

General study points: Recipient marrow showed GvH clones, some seen first in ileum or blood.

The CDR3 length is 15 residues. Trimming cost V 5 bases and J 2 bases; bases outside gene matches: 5. In germline, CDR1 is LNHDA, CDR2 SQIVND (reference sequence). Using immunoSEQ multiplex PCR, the repertoire was profiled, and TCRdb retains in-frame clones only, with some absent. The repertoire holds some 140,000 clones, around 90% seen once, with roughly 0.2% in the top ten. The J gene is TRBJ2-3, the V gene TRBV19; 9 bases match TRBD2. The clonotype comes from a human donor who received an intestinal transplant. Sequenced here: unstimulated CD4+ T cells sorted from spleen or lymph node cells, sampled before intestinal transplant. CDR3 in amino acids: CASSSSGATTDTQYF. CDR3 DNA: TGTGCCAGTAGTTCTAGCGGGGCGACCACAGATACGCAGTATTTT.